Listed below are T cell receptor beta chains from one sample, sequenced in a study of blood T cell repertoires in COVID-19. Clones were sequenced by immunoSEQ multiplex PCR, and TCRdb holds only the in-frame ones, with some missing. The sample has hundreds of thousands of clones, 80% to 90% seen once. Material for sequencing was peripheral blood. The receptor source for this set is a woman in her 70s with COVID-19, enrolled during active disease. The CDR3 runs from the conserved cysteine through the conserved F or W. D genes are given only for firm matches. Clone size is not always given. Where it is, it says once, few, many or a class for expanded clones.

D	J	V	size	DNA	CDR3
-	TRBJ1-2	TRBV28	-	TGTGCCAGCACCCGGGTTAACCATGGCTACACCTTC	CASTRVNHGYTF
-	TRBJ2-3	TRBV5-1	-	TGCGCCAGCAGCTCCCAGGGTGGAGATACGCAGTATTTT	CASSSQGGDTQYF
TRBD1	TRBJ1-5	TRBV7-2	-	TGTGCCAGCAGCTTAGGGTCAGGGGGATGGGGCAATCAGCCCCAGCATTTT	CASSLGSGGWGNQPQHF
-	TRBJ1-2	TRBV30	-	TGTGCCTGGAGTGTCCCCACGGTCTATGGCTACACCTTC	CAWSVPTVYGYTF
-	TRBJ2-1	TRBV5-1	-	TGCGCCAGCAGCTTTTATCCGACAACTAGCCTGGGGCCCAATGAGCAGTTCTTC	CASSFYPTTSLGPNEQFF
TRBD1	TRBJ1-2	TRBV3-1/TRBV3-2	few	TGTGCCAGCAGCCAAGAGATCCCCGACAGGGAATATGGCTACACCTTC	CASSQEIPDREYGYTF
-	TRBJ2-3	TRBV2	once	TGTGCCAGCAGTGTAGTGGATACGCAGTATTTT	CASSVVDTQYF
TRBD2	TRBJ2-1	TRBV2	-	TGTGCCAGCAGTGATTCCGGGACTAACTCCTACAATGAGCAGTTCTTC	CASSDSGTNSYNEQFF
TRBD1	TRBJ2-6	TRBV5-1	-	TGCGCCAGCAGCTTGGAGCCGACAGGGGTCGGGGCCAACGTCCTGACTTTC	CASSLEPTGVGANVLTF
-	TRBJ1-2	TRBV6-5	-	TGTGCCAGCAGTCGCCGTGGAGGGGACTATGGCTACACCTTC	CASSRRGGDYGYTF
-	TRBJ2-5	TRBV18	once	TGTGCCAGCTCACCGTCGAGCTCCGCAGAGACCCAGTACTTC	CASSPSSSAETQYF
TRBD2	TRBJ2-7	TRBV2	-	TGTGCCAGCAGTGAAAGAGGGCGGGGGGGCCTCGAGCAGTACTTC	CASSERGRGGLEQYF
-	TRBJ1-4	TRBV18	-	TGTGCCAGCTCACTCCTCGGAGGGGCAACTAATGAAAAACTGTTTTTT	CASSLLGGATNEKLFF
-	TRBJ2-1	TRBV7-2	-	TGTGCCAGCAGCTTAGATCCAGGGTATGGTGAGCAGTTCTTC	CASSLDPGYGEQFF
-	TRBJ1-2	TRBV28	-	TGTGCCCACGGGGGAGGCTATGGCTACACCTTC	CAHGGGYGYTF
-	TRBJ1-1	TRBV9	-	TGTGCCAGCAGCGTAGGCGCACAGTACCTGAACACTGAAGCTTTCTTT	CASSVGAQYLNTEAFF
-	TRBJ2-3	TRBV7-3	-	TGTGCCAGCAGCTTAACGGCGGGAACGTCGGTGGATACGCAGTATTTT	CASSLTAGTSVDTQYF
-	TRBJ2-3	TRBV30	-	TGTGCCTGGACAGAAGGGGCCACGGATACGCAGTATTTT	CAWTEGATDTQYF
TRBD1	TRBJ2-1	TRBV5-6	-	TGTGCCAGCAGCGTGACAGGGTGGGAGCAGTTCTTC	CASSVTGWEQFF
-	TRBJ2-3	TRBV6-2/TRBV6-3	-	TGTGCCAGCAGTTACTCCCAACACACAGATACGCAGTATTTT	CASSYSQHTDTQYF
-	TRBJ2-3	TRBV2	-	TGTGCCTCCAAGGCGGGGGCGAGCACAGATACGCAGTATTTT	CASKAGASTDTQYF
TRBD1	TRBJ1-2	TRBV2	-	TGTGCCAGCAGCGGGCAGGGGGCCGTTGGCTACACCTTC	CASSGQGAVGYTF
-	TRBJ2-5	TRBV3-1/TRBV3-2	-	TGTGCCAGCAGCCCTCTAGTTTTTGGGGAGACCCAGTACTTC	CASSPLVFGETQYF
-	TRBJ2-7	TRBV12-2	-	TGTGCAAGTCGCTTAGCGTCGGGACAGGGCATATTCCGCTCCTACGAGCAGTACTTC	CASRLASGQGIFRSYEQYF
-	TRBJ1-3	TRBV29-1	-	TGCAGCGTTACAGGGAGTGGACCGAGAAACACCATATATTTT	CSVTGSGPRNTIYF
-	TRBJ2-2	TRBV24-1	once	TGTGCCACCAGTGATTTCGGGACACCCACGTCGAACACCGGGGAGCTGTTTTTT	CATSDFGTPTSNTGELFF
TRBD2	TRBJ2-1	TRBV30	-	TGTGCCTGGACGGAAGCGAGCGGGGGTCTATACAATGAGCAGTTCTTC	CAWTEASGGLYNEQFF
TRBD2	TRBJ2-2	TRBV5-1	-	TGCGCCAGCAGCTTGGAACTAGCGGGGGCAAGGGTCGGGGAGCTGTTTTTT	CASSLELAGARVGELFF
-	TRBJ2-1	TRBV2	-	TGTGCCAGCAGCCAGGGGCTGCTATCCTACAATGAGCAGTTCTTC	CASSQGLLSYNEQFF
-	TRBJ1-1	TRBV10-3	-	TGTGCCATCAGTGAGTCGATCGGGGTCACCACTGAAGCTTTCTTT	CAISESIGVTTEAFF
-	TRBJ2-3	TRBV29-1	-	TGCAGCGTTGAAGGAGATTACAGGGAACCAGATACGCAGTATTTT	CSVEGDYREPDTQYF
-	TRBJ1-2	TRBV27	few	TGTGCCAGCAGTTTATATGGGGGCCTTAACTATGGCTACACCTTC	CASSLYGGLNYGYTF
-	TRBJ2-7	TRBV6-5	-	TGTGCCAGCACCGGGGGTCAGGGCTACGAGCAGTACTTC	CASTGGQGYEQYF
-	TRBJ2-2	TRBV13	-	TGTGCCAGCACGTCAGGGGTCCCCGGGGAGCTGTTTTTT	CASTSGVPGELFF
TRBD2	TRBJ2-3	TRBV7-6	-	TGTGCCAGCAGCTCTTCTAGCGGGCAGGGCACAGATACGCAGTATTTT	CASSSSSGQGTDTQYF
TRBD1	TRBJ2-7	TRBV6-2/TRBV6-3	-	TGTGCCAGCAGCGGGACAGGCATCACCTACGAGCAGTACTTC	CASSGTGITYEQYF
-	TRBJ1-2	TRBV10-1	-	TGCGCCAGCAGACCAACCGGCGGAGCTAGGTCTAACTATGGCTACACCTTC	CASRPTGGARSNYGYTF
-	TRBJ1-1	TRBV9	-	TGTGCCAGCAGCGTATCGCAGGTCGGCGACACTGAAGCTTTCTTT	CASSVSQVGDTEAFF
TRBD1	TRBJ1-1	TRBV3-1/TRBV3-2	-	TGTGCCAGCAGCCAAGGGAGACAGGGGAGGGCTTTCTTT	CASSQGRQGRAFF
-	TRBJ1-5	TRBV19	once	TGTGCCAGTAGTATAGCGCAGGCCATAAATCATCAGCCCCAGCATTTT	CASSIAQAINHQPQHF
TRBD2	TRBJ2-1	TRBV7-9	-	TGTGCCAGCAGCTGGACTAGCGGGGGGTACAATGAGCAGTTCTTC	CASSWTSGGYNEQFF